This TCR beta chain was captured by sequencing in a study of identical twins. This clonotype has just a few counts. Its antigen is currently unknown. The V gene end was trimmed by 6 bases and the J gene end by 6 bases; junction bases not matched to a gene: 11. The length of the CDR3 is 16 residues. A universal primer site was created by template switching, with the cDNA bearing unique molecular identifiers. Via MiXCR, TCRdb re-called the 5' RACE reads, giving one row per CDR3 protein. This sample has about 100,000 distinct CDR3 sequences, with just under 6% found just once. Study-level points and caveats: Conclusions came from cross-sectional statistical analysis, not from following the same donors. Cord blood's abundant beta clonotypes had fewer insertions, unlike memory repertoires.

All of the donors were Caucasians in good health. The sequence was collected from a woman between 50 and 59 years old in good health. The chain employs TRBV12-3 or TRBV12-4 and TRBJ2-4; 10 bases agree with TRBD1. Sequencing was done on a sample of memory T cells sorted from blood. In nucleotides, the CDR3 is TGTGCCAGCAGATCCGGGACAGGGGCAGAACCAAACATTCAGTACTTC. Encoded protein: CASRSGTGAEPNIQYF.